The present entry profiles one T cell receptor (beta chain) with its context. The sample comes from a study of blood T cell repertoires in COVID-19. Overall study: Donors in the United States, Italy and Spain gave samples during acute or convalescent COVID-19.

CDR3 length equals 14 residues. V was cut by 7 bases and J by 1 base, with 11 bases left in between. CDR1 is LNHDA and CDR2 is SQIVND in the germline V gene (reference sequence). Original analysis: Amplified reference gene primers provided the basis for estimating nucleated cell counts. Generated by immunoSEQ multiplex PCR, the TCRdb table keeps only in-frame clones and is missing some. The V and J calls and clone size are taken from that table; D and trimming were inferred from the DNA. The sample shows approximately 240,000 clones, about 90% of them seen only once. This sequence originates from a woman in her 30s with acute COVID-19. This chain links TRBV19 with TRBJ1-3, with D possibly matching TRBD1 (5 bases). The sequencing sample was made of PBMCs or T cells enriched from blood (not recorded which). In DNA form, the CDR3 reads TGTGCCAGTACCCCGACAGCTTCTGGAAACACCATATATTTT. Its protein is CASTPTASGNTIYF.